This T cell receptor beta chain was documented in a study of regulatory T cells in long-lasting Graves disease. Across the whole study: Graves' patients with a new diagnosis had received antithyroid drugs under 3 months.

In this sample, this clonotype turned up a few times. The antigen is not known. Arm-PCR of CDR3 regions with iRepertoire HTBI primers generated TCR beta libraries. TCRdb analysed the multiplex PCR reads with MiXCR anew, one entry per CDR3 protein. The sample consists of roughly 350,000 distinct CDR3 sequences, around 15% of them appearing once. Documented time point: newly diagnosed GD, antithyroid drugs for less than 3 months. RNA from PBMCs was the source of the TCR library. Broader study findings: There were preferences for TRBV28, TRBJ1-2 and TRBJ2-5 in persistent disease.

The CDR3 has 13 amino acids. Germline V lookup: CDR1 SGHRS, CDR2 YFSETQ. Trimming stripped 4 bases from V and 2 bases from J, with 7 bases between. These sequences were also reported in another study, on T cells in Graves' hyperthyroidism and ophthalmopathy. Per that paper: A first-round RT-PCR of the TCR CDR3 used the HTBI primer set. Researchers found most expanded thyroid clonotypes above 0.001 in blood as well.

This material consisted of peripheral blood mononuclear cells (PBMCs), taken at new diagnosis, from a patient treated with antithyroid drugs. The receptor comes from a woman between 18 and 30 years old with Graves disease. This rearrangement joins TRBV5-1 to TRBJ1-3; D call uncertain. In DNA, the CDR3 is TGCGCCAGCAGCCCGGAGGCTGGAAACACCATATATTTT. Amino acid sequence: CASSPEAGNTIYF.